One sample yielded the 24 T cell receptor beta chains listed below, sequenced in a study of OX40 agonist ivuxolimab in advanced cancers. Sequencing used immunoSEQ multiplex PCR; TCRdb keeps in-frame clones, though not all of them. This sample has 65,000 to 95,000 clones; 92% occur once, and the top ten carry about 10%. Sequences were derived from CD4+ or CD8+ T cells sorted from blood, sampled in a trial of the OX40 agonist ivuxolimab. The receptors derive from an adult with an advanced solid tumor such as melanoma, head and neck, liver or kidney cancer.

V and J are TRBV7-8 and TRBJ2-7, with D unclear. V dropped 5 bases and J dropped 1 base, with 15 bases sitting between them. Germline V CDR1 and CDR2: SGHVS, FQNEAQ. The CDR3 length is 15 residues. Written as DNA, the CDR3 is TGTGCCAGCAGCCTGATAGCTTTACGTTCCTACGAGCAGTACTTC. Its protein product is CASSLIALRSYEQYF.

The chain couples TRBV5-5 to TRBJ1-5, with 7 bases fitting TRBD1. Germline V gives CDR1 SGHKS, CDR2 YYEKEE (reference sequence). The CDR3 has 15 amino acids. V lost 0 bases and J lost 2; bases outside the gene matches: 2. The CDR3 bases are TGTGCCAGCAGCTTGGTAGGGACAGGCAATCAGCCCCAGCATTTT. Residues: CASSLVGTGNQPQHF.

This chain connects TRBV27 to TRBJ2-5; D remains ambiguous. The V and J ends lost 5 bases and 13 bases respectively, with 20 bases between them. CDR3 length: 13 residues. CDR1 and CDR2 from the germline V gene are MNHEY and SMNVEV (reference sequence). CDR3 nucleotides: TGTGCCAGCAGTCCCCTCGTGGACGGTGGAACGTACTTC. Translated: CASSPLVDGGTYF.

The rearrangement links TRBV6-4 to TRBJ2-7; a weak D match, TRBD1 (6 bases). V was pared by 0 bases and J by 0 bases, with 9 bases between. CDR1 and CDR2 (germline): MRHNA, SNTAGT. The CDR3 contains 15 residues. Written as DNA, the CDR3 is TGTGCCAGCAGTGACTCTTACAGGGCCTCCTACGAGCAGTACTTC. The encoded protein is CASSDSYRASYEQYF.

V usage is TRBV4-1 and J usage is TRBJ2-7, with D possibly TRBD2 on 7 matching bases. V was cut by 3 bases and J by 7 bases, with 19 bases left in between. The V gene's germline CDR1 is MGHRA and CDR2 YSYEKL. This CDR3 region has 15 residues. The CDR3 DNA reads as TGCGCCAGCAGCCATGAAACGGGGGGCCGGCCGGAGCAGTACTTC. It specifies CASSHETGGRPEQYF.

The V and J genes are TRBV27 and TRBJ1-1, with a tentative D call TRBD1 (5 bases). The CDR3 is 12 amino acids. Germline assignment: CDR1 MNHEY and CDR2 SMNVEV (reference sequence). V lost 4 bases, J lost 9 bases, and 12 bases lay in between. The CDR3 is CASSSGINQAFF. DNA of the CDR3: TGTGCCAGCAGTTCAGGGATAAACCAAGCTTTCTTT.

V usage is TRBV7-3 and J usage is TRBJ2-2; D assignment may be TRBD1 or TRBD2 (6 bases each). The V end lost 1 base, the J end lost 7 bases, and 16 bases lay between the germline ends. The CDR3 totals 16 residues. Germline values: CDR1 SGHTA, CDR2 FQGTGA. CDR3 loop: CASSLSSGGAGGELFF. In nucleotides, the CDR3 is TGTGCCAGCAGCTTAAGTTCCGGGGGCGCCGGCGGGGAGCTGTTTTTT.

The rearrangement joins TRBV14 to TRBJ2-5; D possibly matches TRBD1 or TRBD2 (5 bases each). CDR3 length: 15 amino acids. Deletions cut 5 bases from V and 4 bases from J, with 17 bases between. Per the germline V gene, CDR1 is SGHDN and CDR2 is FVKESK. The CDR3 DNA sequence: TGTGCCAGCAGCAGAGCCCGGGGCTCTGGAGAGACCCAGTACTTC. As protein: CASSRARGSGETQYF.

V gene TRBV7-8 combines with J gene TRBJ2-1, with TRBD2 matching over 9 bases. Looked up from germline, CDR1 is SGHVS and CDR2 is FQNEAQ. The CDR3 loop spans 15 amino acids. With V trimmed by 1 base and J by 7 bases, 5 bases remained unmatched. CDR3: CASSLVAGGDNEQFF. CDR3 sequence (DNA): TGTGCCAGCAGCTTAGTGGCGGGGGGGGATAATGAGCAGTTCTTC.

The chain is built from TRBV5-1 and TRBJ2-7, with TRBD1 identical over 9 bases. With 2 bases clipped from V and 4 bases from J, the junction kept 7 bases outside the gene matches. This CDR3 has 15 amino acids. The V gene's germline CDR1 is SGHRS and CDR2 YFSETQ. The CDR3 sequence: CASSLTGTGIYEQYF. The CDR3 DNA sequence: TGCGCCAGCAGCTTAACCGGGACAGGGATTTACGAGCAGTACTTC.

V usage is TRBV27 and J usage is TRBJ2-5, with 7 bases matching TRBD1. This CDR3 contains 15 residues. CDR1 is MNHEY and CDR2 is SMNVEV in the germline V gene (reference sequence). Unmatched junction bases numbered 9, after V lost 3 bases and J lost 5 bases. The CDR3 protein is CASSFSTGSGETQYF. The CDR3, as DNA: TGTGCCAGCAGTTTCTCGACAGGGTCGGGGGAGACCCAGTACTTC.

The chain joins TRBV13 to TRBJ1-1; 7 nucleotides match TRBD1. Unmatched junction bases numbered 7, after V lost 5 bases and J lost 1 base. Germline values: CDR1 PRHDT, CDR2 FYEKMQ (reference sequence). The CDR3 contains 15 residues. CDR3 bases: TGTGCCAGCAGCACCAGACAGGGAGCGAACACTGAAGCTTTCTTT. As protein: CASSTRQGANTEAFF.

This chain links TRBV9 with TRBJ2-3; TRBD2 agrees at 13 bases. Germline V gives CDR1 SGDLS, CDR2 YYNGEE. This CDR3 contains 19 residues. V shed 2 bases, J shed 0 bases, and the junction held 9 bases outside the gene matches. The CDR3 sequence: CASSVGLAGPFISTDTQYF. CDR3 DNA sequence: TGTGCCAGCAGCGTGGGACTAGCGGGGCCTTTTATTAGCACAGATACGCAGTATTTT.

V gene TRBV9 combines with J gene TRBJ2-1, with TRBD2 identical over 11 bases. In germline, CDR1 is SGDLS, CDR2 YYNGEE. Trimming at V came to 0 bases and at J to 6 bases, leaving 5 bases not matched to a gene. The CDR3 contains 16 residues. The CDR3 sequence is CASSVVIAGGPNEQFF. The CDR3 region has the DNA TGTGCCAGCAGCGTAGTAATAGCGGGGGGGCCCAATGAGCAGTTCTTC.

The V gene is TRBV14, the J gene TRBJ1-2; 7 positions agree with TRBD1. The germline V gene encodes CDR1 SGHDN and CDR2 FVKESK. The trim removed 1 base at V and 1 base at J, leaving 3 bases unmatched. This CDR3 has 15 amino acids. Here the CDR3 reads CASSQAGQINYGYTF. The CDR3 DNA reads as TGTGCCAGCAGCCAAGCGGGACAGATTAACTATGGCTACACCTTC.

The chain recombines TRBV4-3 with TRBJ2-7; D might be TRBD1 (5 bases). V lost 4 bases and J lost 3, with 10 bases in between. The length of the CDR3 is 13 residues. CDR1 is LGHNA, CDR2 YSLEER, per germline. The CDR3 coding sequence is TGCGCCAGCAGCCCGTTTACAGGCTACGAGCAGTACTTC. It encodes CASSPFTGYEQYF.

CDR3 amino acids: CASSTSQVSYEQYF. CDR3 DNA sequence: TGCGCCAGCAGCACCTCCCAGGTCTCCTACGAGCAGTACTTC. The chain combines TRBV4-1 with TRBJ2-7; no firm D call. CDR1 is MGHRA and CDR2 is YSYEKL in the germline V gene. The CDR3 totals 14 residues. V was pared by 5 bases and J by 0 bases, with 11 bases between.

The chain couples TRBV29-1 to TRBJ1-1; D may be TRBD1 (5 bases). The CDR3 has 10 amino acids. The V and J ends lost 7 bases and 7 bases respectively, with 10 bases between them. The germline V gene encodes CDR1 SQVTM and CDR2 ANQGSEA. The CDR3: CSAMGVEAFF. The CDR3 region has the DNA TGCAGCGCTATGGGGGTTGAAGCTTTCTTT.

The chain carries TRBV5-6 and TRBJ2-7; maybe TRBD1 (6 bases). Looked up from germline, CDR1 is SGHDT and CDR2 is YYEEEE. The CDR3 spans 13 residues. Between the trimmed V and J ends, which lost 4 bases and 3 bases, there was a span of 11 bases. The CDR3 nucleotides read TGTGCCAGCAGCCCGGCGGACAGCTACGAGCAGTACTTC. This gives the protein CASSPADSYEQYF.

The chain is built from TRBV7-9 and TRBJ2-7; 9 positions match TRBD1. Trimming cost V 3 bases and J 2 bases; bases outside gene matches: 14. Germline V lookup: CDR1 SEHNR, CDR2 FQNEAQ (reference sequence). The CDR3 totals 18 residues. This CDR3 is CASSFSPGQGTLAYEQYF. The CDR3 DNA follows: TGTGCCAGCAGCTTTTCGCCGGGACAGGGTACCCTTGCCTACGAGCAGTACTTC.

The genes are TRBV10-2 and TRBJ1-5, with D uncertain. The CDR3 spans 16 residues. Germline loops: CDR1 WSHSY, CDR2 SAAADI. Between the trimmed V and J ends, which lost 3 bases and 0 bases, there was a span of 12 bases. Here the CDR3 reads CASSDTPLNSNQPQHF. DNA of the CDR3: TGCGCCAGCAGTGATACGCCATTGAATAGCAATCAGCCCCAGCATTTT.

The rearrangement links TRBV7-9 to TRBJ2-7; TRBD1 or TRBD2 may be the D gene (5 bases each). Germline CDR1 and CDR2: SEHNR and FQNEAQ (reference sequence). This CDR3 is built from 13 residues. V lost 5 bases and J 0 bases, leaving 8 bases between the germline ends. The CDR3 nucleotides read TGTGCCAGCAGCCCCGGGACCTCCTACGAGCAGTACTTC. The encoded protein is CASSPGTSYEQYF. The full variable domain, in which reference TRBV7-9 and TRBJ2-7 provide the parts outside the CDR3, is DTGVSQNPRHKITKRGQNVTFRCDPISEHNRLYWYRQTLGQGPEFLTYFQNEAQLEKSRLLSDRFSAERPKGSFSTLEIQRTEQGDSAMYLCASSPGTSYEQYFGPGTRLTVT.

The J gene is TRBJ2-7, the V gene TRBV9, with TRBD1 matching over 10 bases. CDR1 SGDLS and CDR2 YYNGEE come from the germline V gene. J lost 7 bases, V lost 3 bases, and 13 bases had no gene match. The CDR3 is made up of 16 amino acids. CDR3 residues: CASSASTGGAPGEQYF. CDR3 sequence (DNA): TGTGCCAGCAGCGCCTCGACAGGGGGCGCCCCGGGGGAGCAGTACTTC.

This clone was observed many times. The V call is TRBV9, the J call TRBJ2-7; D might be TRBD1 (6 bases). Germline CDR1 SGDLS, CDR2 YYNGEE. V was shortened by 3 bases and J by 3 bases, with 13 bases between the two germline ends. This CDR3 spans 14 amino acids. This CDR3 reads CASSGTPGHYEQYF. DNA of the CDR3: TGTGCCAGCAGCGGGACCCCGGGACACTACGAGCAGTACTTC.